This T cell receptor beta chain appears in the sequencing data of a study of brain T cells in children with intractable seizures. The CDR3 runs to 17 residues. In germline, CDR1 is SGHNT, CDR2 YYREEE (reference sequence). V was cut by 1 base and J by 0 bases, with 11 bases left in between. Time point here: blood from clinic visit 5 months post-surgery; TSC patient then seizure free. Sequencing was limited to surgery cases with top T cell transcript signatures in brain tissue. Patients received at least one anti-epileptic drug before surgery. Study-wide results and caveats: Clones missing pre-surgery may reflect undersampling of that blood sample. Viral specificity was inferred only from CDR3 similarity; HCMV serostatus was unknown.

Of note for this clone: Its antigen is unknown.

The method was immunoSEQ multiplex PCR; TCRdb's version includes in-frame clones alone and lacks a portion of them. This sample yields 340,000 or so clones, of which 85% to 95% are seen a single time; about 5.8% belongs to the top ten. Sequenced material: peripheral blood, taken about 5 months after surgery. This chain uses TRBV5-4 with TRBJ1-6, with D unclear. The source of this sequence is a boy younger than two with tuberous sclerosis and intractable seizures. The CDR3 sequence: CASSLSPRNSYNSPLHF. The DNA for the CDR3 is TGTGCCAGCAGCTTGAGTCCGAGGAACTCCTATAATTCACCCCTCCACTTT.